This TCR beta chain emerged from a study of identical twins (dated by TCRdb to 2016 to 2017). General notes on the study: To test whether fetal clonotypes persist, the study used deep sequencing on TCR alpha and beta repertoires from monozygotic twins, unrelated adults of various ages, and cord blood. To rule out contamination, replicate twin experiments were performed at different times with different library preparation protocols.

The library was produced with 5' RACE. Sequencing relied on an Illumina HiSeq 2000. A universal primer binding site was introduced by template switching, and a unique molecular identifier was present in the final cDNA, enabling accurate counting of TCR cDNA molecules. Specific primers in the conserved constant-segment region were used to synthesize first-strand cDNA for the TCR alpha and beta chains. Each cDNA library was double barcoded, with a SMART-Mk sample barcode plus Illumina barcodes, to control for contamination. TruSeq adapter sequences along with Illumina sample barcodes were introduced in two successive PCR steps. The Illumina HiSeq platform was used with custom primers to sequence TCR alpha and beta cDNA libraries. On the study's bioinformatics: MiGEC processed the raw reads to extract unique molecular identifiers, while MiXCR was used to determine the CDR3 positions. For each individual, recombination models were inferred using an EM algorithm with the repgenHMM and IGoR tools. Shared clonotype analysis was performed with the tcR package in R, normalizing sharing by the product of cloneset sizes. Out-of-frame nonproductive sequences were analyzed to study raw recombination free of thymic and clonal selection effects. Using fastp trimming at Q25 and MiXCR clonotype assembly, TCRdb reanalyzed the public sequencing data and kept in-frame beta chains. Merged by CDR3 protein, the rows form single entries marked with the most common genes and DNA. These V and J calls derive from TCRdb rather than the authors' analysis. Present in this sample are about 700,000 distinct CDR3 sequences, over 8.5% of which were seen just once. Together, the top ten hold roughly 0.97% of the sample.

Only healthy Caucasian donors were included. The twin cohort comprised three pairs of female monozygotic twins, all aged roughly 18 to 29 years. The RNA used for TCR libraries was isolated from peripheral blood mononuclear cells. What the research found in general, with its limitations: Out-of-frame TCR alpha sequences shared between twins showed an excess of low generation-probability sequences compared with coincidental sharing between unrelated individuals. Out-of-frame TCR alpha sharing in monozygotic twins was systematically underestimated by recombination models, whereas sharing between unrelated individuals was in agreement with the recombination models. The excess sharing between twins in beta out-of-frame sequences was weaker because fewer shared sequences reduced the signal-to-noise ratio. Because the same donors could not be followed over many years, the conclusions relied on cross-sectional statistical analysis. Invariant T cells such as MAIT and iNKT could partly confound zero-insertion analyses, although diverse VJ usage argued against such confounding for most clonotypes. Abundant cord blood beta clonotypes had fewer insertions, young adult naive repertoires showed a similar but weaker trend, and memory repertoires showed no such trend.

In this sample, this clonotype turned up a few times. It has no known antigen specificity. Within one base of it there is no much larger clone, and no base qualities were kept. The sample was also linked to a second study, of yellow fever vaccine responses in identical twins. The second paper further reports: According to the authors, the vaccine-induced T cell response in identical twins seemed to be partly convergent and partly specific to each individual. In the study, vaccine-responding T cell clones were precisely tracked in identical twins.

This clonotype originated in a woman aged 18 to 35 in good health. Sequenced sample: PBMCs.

The CDR3 reads CSAEPGQGNTGELFF. The nucleotide sequence reads as follows: TGCAGTGCTGAACCGGGACAGGGGAACACCGGGGAGCTGTTTTTT. The rearranged segments are TRBV20-1 and TRBJ2-2, with TRBD1 identical over 9 junction bases. Its CDR3 holds 15 amino acids, cysteine through phenylalanine. Of all the DNA, just the CDR3 is kept, 45 bases in frame from base 1. Trimming accounts for 5 bases at V and 1 base at J, while the number of junction bases matched to no gene is 5. The germline V gene (reference sequence) gives CDR1 as DFQATT and CDR2 as SNEGSKA.